Sequencing of this T cell receptor beta chain was carried out in a study of T cells in Graves' hyperthyroidism and ophthalmopathy. Study-wide results and caveats: Separation of ophthalmopathy from stable hyperthyroidism was achieved by a 13 V-J model. Expanded thyroid clonotypes (above 0.001) were mostly also found in blood.

Patients showing uncontrolled infection, other autoimmune disease, pregnancy or lactation were ineligible. The CDR3 spans 14 residues. V lost 2 bases to trimming and J lost 1 base; unmatched junction nucleotides: 4. In germline, CDR1 is DFQATT, CDR2 SNEGSKA (reference sequence). There are many counts of this clonotype. Its target is not known. What was amplified from RNA transcripts were TCR beta CDR3 regions. Researchers ran a first-round RT-PCR on the TCR CDR3 using the HTBI primer set. TCRdb itself ran the multiplex PCR reads through MiXCR, one entry per CDR3 protein. The sample records hundreds of thousands of distinct CDR3 sequences, roughly 15% being singletons.

The TCR was taken from a woman aged 18 to 35 with Graves' ophthalmopathy. This chain links TRBV20-1 with TRBJ1-1; TRBD1 aligns across 7 bases. Sequencing was carried out using blood. This CDR3 is CSARRDSKNTEAFF. CDR3 DNA: TGCAGTGCTAGACGGGACAGTAAGAACACTGAAGCTTTCTTT.